This T cell receptor (beta chain) emerged from a study of OX40 agonist ivuxolimab in advanced cancers. Study summary: Patients received ivuxolimab, an agonistic anti-OX40 (CD134) antibody. The study gave patients intravenous ivuxolimab at 0.01 to 10 mg/kg every 2 weeks. General study results and limits: CD4+ T cells averaged fewer expanded clones than CD8+ T cells. The study observed clonal expansion of CD4+ and CD8+ blood T cells by week 6 at 0.1 to 3.0 mg/kg.

This CDR3 is built from 12 residues. V was shortened by 2 bases and J by 4 bases, with 5 bases between the two germline ends. CDR1 is SGHRS, CDR2 YFSETQ, per germline. Concerning this clone itself: The antigen remains undetermined.

Profiled with immunoSEQ multiplex PCR; TCRdb holds only in-frame clones, not every one. Of 65,000 to 75,000 clones in the sample, roughly 80% were seen once. This chain joins TRBV5-1 and TRBJ2-3; no clear D gene. Sequenced here: CD4+ or CD8+ T cells sorted from blood, sampled in a trial of the OX40 agonist ivuxolimab. The TCR was taken from an adult with an advanced solid tumor such as melanoma, head and neck, liver or kidney cancer. The CDR3, as DNA: TGCGCCAGCAGCTTCTCCGCAGATACGCAGTATTTT. This codes for CASSFSADTQYF. Complete variable domain (other parts from reference TRBV5-1 and TRBJ2-3): KAGVTQTPRYLIKTRGQQVTLSCSPISGHRSVSWYQQTPGQGLQFLFEYFSETQRNKGNFPGRFSGRQFSNSRSEMNVSTLELGDSALYLCASSFSADTQYFGPGTRLTVL.